Sequencing of this TCR beta chain was carried out in a study of T cells in Graves' hyperthyroidism and ophthalmopathy. Findings of the study overall: Most thyroid clonotypes with frequency above 0.001 were detected in blood. From stable hyperthyroidism, ophthalmopathy was separated by a 13 V-J model.

Trimming stripped 6 bases from V and 10 bases from J, with 22 bases between. The CDR3 runs 15 residues. This clonotype was found many times. The antigen is undetermined. Amplified TCR beta CDR3 regions came from RNA transcripts. The primer set for the first-round RT-PCR of the TCR CDR3 was HTBI. TCRdb ran MiXCR on the multiplex PCR reads and lists one entry per CDR3 protein. The data show around 560,000 distinct CDR3 sequences, over 15% seen once. Sequencing was done on a sample of blood. The sequence came from a woman aged 18-30 years with Graves' hyperthyroidism. This sequence joins TRBV12-3 or TRBV12-4 and TRBJ2-1; tentatively, D is TRBD2 (5 bases). CDR3 DNA: TGTGCCAGCAGACCTTTTTTTACGGGATCAGGCGAGCAGTTCTTC. This gives the protein CASRPFFTGSGEQFF.